These 21 T cell receptor beta chains were sequenced from one sample in a study of T cell clonotyping in hematopoietic cell transplantation. TCRdb's table, derived via immunoSEQ multiplex PCR, lists solely in-frame clones and lacks some. In the table there are over a thousand clones, roughly nine tenths of which are singletons. Specimen: peripheral blood mononuclear cells, collected 180 days after allogeneic stem cell transplant. These receptors originate from a female patient in her fifties who had an allogeneic stem cell transplant from an unrelated donor, so T cells may come from the graft donor. Some clones in this sample may be carry-over from other donors' samples.

V and J are TRBV6-1 and TRBJ2-1, with D unclear. Trimming removed 1 base at V and 10 bases at J, with 14 bases between. The CDR3 contains 14 residues. Germline CDR1 is MNHNS and CDR2 is SASEGT. The CDR3 DNA follows: TGTGCCAGCAGTGAAGGATGGGCGGTTAAGGAGCAGTTCTTC. As protein: CASSEGWAVKEQFF.

The CDR3 DNA reads TGTGCCAGCTTCCCGACAGGGGTAAGCTATGGCTACACCTTC. It is translated as CASFPTGVSYGYTF. V usage is TRBV2 and J usage is TRBJ1-2; TRBD1 aligns across 8 bases. After removal of 8 bases from V and 4 bases from J, the junction contained 9 bases not matched to a gene. Germline V gene lookup returns CDR1 SNHLY and CDR2 FYNNEI. The CDR3 spans 14 residues.

The chain links TRBV5-5 to TRBJ2-3; a weak D match, TRBD1 (6 bases). V gave up 5 bases and J gave up 9 bases, with 16 bases separating them. From germline, CDR1 is SGHKS and CDR2 YYEKEE (reference sequence). The CDR3 extends over 13 amino acids. CDR3 sequence: CASSPGEYETQYF. The CDR3 bases are TGTGCCAGCAGTCCAGGGGAGTACGAGACGCAGTATTTT.

The chain couples TRBV5-7 to TRBJ1-1; tentative D call: TRBD1 (5 bases). TRBV5-7 is an ORF, and what it does is uncertain. V lost 3 bases, J lost 7 bases, and 19 bases lay in between. The CDR3 totals 15 residues. As DNA, the CDR3 is TGTGCCAGCAGCTGTTCTTCTAACCGGGACGGTGAAGCTTTCTTT. This translates into CASSCSSNRDGEAFF.

The V gene is TRBV30, the J gene TRBJ1-2, with 11 positions matching TRBD1. Per germline, CDR1 GTSNPN and CDR2 SVGIG (reference sequence). The CDR3 is 12 residues long. J lost 7 bases, V lost 5 bases, and 3 bases had no gene match. The CDR3 spells CAWGQGAFGYTF. The DNA for the CDR3 is TGTGCCTGGGGACAGGGGGCCTTTGGCTACACCTTC.

The chain couples TRBV2 to TRBJ2-5, with no clear D. The CDR3 covers 15 residues. V lost 6 bases to trimming and J lost 0 bases, with 14 bases between them. Per germline, CDR1 SNHLY and CDR2 FYNNEI. Here the CDR3 reads CASRAFPAYQETQYF. The CDR3 nucleotides read TGTGCCAGCAGGGCATTTCCAGCGTACCAAGAGACCCAGTACTTC. Filled out from reference TRBV2 and TRBJ2-5, the complete variable domain reads EPEVTQTPSHQVTQMGQEVILRCVPISNHLYFYWYRQILGQKVEFLVSFYNNEISEKSEIFDDQFSVERPDGSNFTLKIRSTKLEDSAMYFCASRAFPAYQETQYFGPGTRLLVL.

This chain links TRBV30 with TRBJ1-2; D may be TRBD1 (5 bases). Trimming took off 0 bases at V and 4 bases at J, with 12 bases between the two ends. The CDR3 totals 14 residues. Germline CDR1 is GTSNPN and CDR2 is SVGIG (reference sequence). CDR3 amino acids: CAWSVDSGSYGYTF. The CDR3 nucleotides are TGTGCCTGGAGTGTAGACAGTGGGAGCTATGGCTACACCTTC.

The chain is built from TRBV7-3 and TRBJ1-1, with D unresolved. CDR3 length equals 14 residues. V gave up 0 bases and J gave up 4 bases, with 9 bases separating them. Germline CDR1 is SGHTA and CDR2 is FQGTGA. Here the CDR3 DNA reads TGTGCCAGCAGCTTAACGGGTTTGAGCACTGAAGCTTTCTTT. Translating it yields CASSLTGLSTEAFF.

The chain couples TRBV19 to TRBJ2-3, with TRBD1 matching 8 bases. V shed 6 bases, J shed 4 bases, and the junction held 6 bases outside the gene matches. This CDR3 spans 14 amino acids. In germline, CDR1 is LNHDA, CDR2 SQIVND (reference sequence). The CDR3, as DNA: TGTGCCAGTAGCTCGGACAGGGTGTCAGATACGCAGTATTTT. It is translated as CASSSDRVSDTQYF.

The V gene is TRBV2, the J gene TRBJ2-1; a weak D match, TRBD1 (5 bases). The CDR3 covers 14 residues. Trimming removed 1 base at V and 6 bases at J, with 10 bases between. Per germline, CDR1 SNHLY and CDR2 FYNNEI. The CDR3 nucleotides are TGTGCCAGCAGTGAAGTCCGACAGTTCAATGAGCAGTTCTTC. Its translation: CASSEVRQFNEQFF.

The CDR3: CATGLTEDGYTF. Here the CDR3 DNA reads TGTGCCACAGGCCTGACGGAGGATGGCTACACCTTC. The gene calls are TRBV19 and TRBJ1-2; no definite D call. CDR3 size: 12 residues. Per germline, CDR1 LNHDA and CDR2 SQIVND (reference sequence). The V and J ends lost 10 bases and 6 bases respectively, with 15 bases between them.

As regards this clone: At one end, the junction sequence differs from germline, possibly due to a read error. The chain couples TRBV6-6 to TRBJ2-1; no definite D call. In germline, CDR1 is MNHNY, CDR2 SVGAGI (reference sequence). This CDR3 spans 13 amino acids. The CDR3 loop is CVSSHIRYNEQFF. CDR3 nucleotides: TGTGTCAGCAGCCACATCCGCTACAATGAGCAGTTCTTC.

The V and J genes are TRBV2 and TRBJ1-2; no firm D call. V was shortened by 4 bases and J by 4 bases, with 13 bases between the two germline ends. The CDR3 spans 14 residues. Germline V CDR1 and CDR2: SNHLY, FYNNEI. The CDR3 DNA reads TGTGCCAGCAGTGCGGTCCAGAGTTTCTATGGCTACACCTTC. Translating it yields CASSAVQSFYGYTF.

Only one count was recorded for this clone. The rearrangement joins TRBV30 to TRBJ1-2, with D perhaps TRBD1 (5 bases). The CDR3 is 14 residues long. The V and J ends lost 4 bases and 7 bases respectively, with 19 bases between them. Germline V gives CDR1 GTSNPN, CDR2 SVGIG (reference sequence). In DNA form, the CDR3 reads TGTGCCTGGACCCCGGGACCCTCTACTGGTGGCTACACCTTC. This codes for CAWTPGPSTGGYTF.

This clone was counted once. The genes are TRBV30 and TRBJ1-1, with D perhaps TRBD1 (6 bases). CDR3 size: 13 residues. V was shortened by 5 bases and J by 3 bases, with 13 bases between the two germline ends. The germline V gene has CDR1 GTSNPN and CDR2 SVGIG (reference sequence). This CDR3 is CAWWGARDTEAFF. The CDR3 DNA is TGTGCCTGGTGGGGGGCGCGGGACACTGAAGCTTTCTTT.

This clone was seen a handful of times. The chain uses TRBV15 and TRBJ1-4; 10 bases are a match to TRBD1. Germline CDR1 reads LNHNV; CDR2 reads YYDKDF (reference sequence). The trim removed 5 bases at V and 8 bases at J, leaving 5 bases unmatched. This CDR3 has 14 residues. This CDR3 reads CATSLGQGEEKLFF. CDR3 bases: TGTGCCACCAGCCTCGGACAGGGGGAGGAAAAACTGTTTTTT.

The rearrangement uses TRBV30 and TRBJ2-6; D ambiguous. V was cut by 0 bases and J by 1 base, with 4 bases left in between. The CDR3 contains 14 residues. Germline-derived CDR1 and CDR2 are GTSNPN and SVGIG (reference sequence). The CDR3 loop reads CAWSVPSGANVLTF. In DNA, the CDR3 is TGTGCCTGGAGTGTCCCATCTGGGGCCAACGTCCTGACTTTC.

The V and J genes are TRBV27 and TRBJ2-5, with 9 bases matching TRBD2. The germline CDR1 and CDR2 sequences are MNHEY and SMNVEV (reference sequence). The CDR3 is 16 amino acids. V lost 1 base and J lost 5; bases outside the gene matches: 8. DNA of the CDR3: TGTGCCAGCAGTTTATACGGCGGGGGGGCAGTGGAGACCCAGTACTTC. Its translation is CASSLYGGGAVETQYF.

CDR3 sequence (DNA): TGCGCCAGCACCGTTTACAGCGGGGGTTACAATGAGCAGTTCTTC. This sequence encodes CASTVYSGGYNEQFF. The chain recombines TRBV10-2 with TRBJ2-1, with TRBD2 matching over 8 bases. The V segment lost 7 bases and the J segment 4 bases; nucleotides outside the gene matches: 9. CDR3 length: 15 residues. The germline V gene has CDR1 WSHSY and CDR2 SAAADI.

The rearrangement joins TRBV5-4 to TRBJ2-3, with 12 nucleotides matching TRBD2. The V gene end was trimmed by 0 bases and the J gene end by 4 bases; junction bases not matched to a gene: 3. The CDR3 runs 16 residues. Germline V gives CDR1 SGHNT, CDR2 YYREEE (reference sequence). The CDR3 spells CASSLAASGGADTQYF. CDR3 DNA: TGTGCCAGCAGCTTGGCGGCTAGCGGGGGGGCAGATACGCAGTATTTT.

This rearrangement joins TRBV19 to TRBJ1-1; D perhaps matches TRBD1 (5 bases). V was shortened by 6 bases and J by 1 base, with 12 bases between the two germline ends. CDR1 and CDR2 (germline): LNHDA, SQIVND (reference sequence). The CDR3 consists of 14 residues. This CDR3 is CASSWDGENTEAFF. The CDR3 nucleotides read TGTGCCAGTAGCTGGGACGGAGAGAACACTGAAGCTTTCTTT.